This T cell receptor beta chain was retrieved from a study of T cell responses to AZD1222 COVID-19 vaccine (dated by TCRdb to about 2021). Study-level background: Because spike-specific TCR depth and breadth did not differ between the two schedules, AZD1222 recipients who got a second dose at roughly 4 weeks were pooled with those who got a second dose at roughly 12 weeks. TCR sequencing covered fewer than 250 trial participants: 207 given two doses of AZD1222 and approximately 25 given two doses of MenACWY control vaccine. Trial participants were enrolled by age into 18-55, 56-69 and 70-plus year subgroups, with 148, 28 and 57 TCR-sequenced participants respectively. What the authors observed across the whole study: Because no day 14 peak-response samples were available, repertoires were characterized only after the peak T cell response. After two AZD1222 doses, both the breadth and the depth of spike-specific TCRs were significantly higher than at day 0 and than in MenACWY recipients. In the small 56-69-year group, the increase in depth fell short of significance, most likely because of low power. Participants were mostly white British and included more females than males, and it was suggested by the authors that clonal diversity may have been underestimated. Conclusions about previously exposed vaccinees were limited because only a handful of AZD1222 recipients were SARS-CoV-2 seropositive at baseline. Vaccine-associated CD4 TCRs spanned the whole spike protein, with dominant responses in regions 160-218 and 743-854. Reportedly, almost half of the unique spike-specific TCRs recognized epitopes lying outside the regions that are mutated in the B.1.351 and B.1.1.7 variants.

Trimming takes 7 bases from V and 2 bases from J, and the germline ends sit 9 bases apart. Including cysteine and phenylalanine, the CDR3 has 11 amino acids. Only CDR3 DNA remains: 33 bases, in frame from the first base. CDR1 and CDR2 (SQVTM, ANQGSEA) derive from the germline V gene. Remarks on this clone: Its cognate antigen has yet to be identified. Base quality data are lacking; no much larger clone is found one base away.

The CDR3 regions of human TCRbeta chains were subjected to immunosequencing. As for the original processing: Repertoire TCRs were checked for matches against a reference library of SARS-CoV-2-specific TCRs that had been generated using the MIRA antigen-specificity platform. Breadth was defined as the fraction of unique TCRs that were SARS-CoV-2-associated. Depth was defined as the fraction of total T cells that were SARS-CoV-2-associated. Using the MIRA data, each spike-specific TCR was mapped to the spike region that the TCR reacts to and placed in a CD4 or CD8 class. Log10-transformed breadth and depth values were compared by one-way ANOVA with Sidak's multiple comparisons tests. The clones in this table, taken by TCRdb from immuneACCESS, are in-frame only. Not every clone is retained; where verified, under half of the shortfall comes from an unresolved V gene, and the cause of the rest is unknown. V and J calls and clone size are given by that table; D and trimming were obtained from the DNA. The sample table holds about 150,000 clones, of which approximately 90% were seen once. 5% to 5.5% of the sample goes to the ten largest clones.

This sample's time point label indicates: baseline before first vaccination. Vaccinee samples came from UK trials COV001 and COV002, including a single-blind randomized controlled phase 2/3 trial of AZD1222 (ChAdOx1 nCoV-19) in healthy adults. Trial participant PBMC samples were collected at day 0 and day 28 after the second dose for TCRbeta chain sequencing. Sample: peripheral blood, taken on day 0 of AZD1222 vaccination. This receptor was obtained from an adult in good health. The rearrangement joined TRBV29-1 to TRBJ2-7; the D gene lacks a confident call. The DNA sequence is as follows: TGCAGCGCTACAGTCGCCTACGAGCAGTACTTC. The encoded protein is CSATVAYEQYF.